The rows below give T cell receptor beta chains drawn from one sample of a study of blood T cell repertoires in COVID-19. Data came from immunoSEQ multiplex PCR; TCRdb stores just in-frame clones and leaves some out. This sample has 150,000 to 200,000 clones, with over 80% found just once. The sequenced material came from peripheral blood. Receptors originate from an older woman with COVID-19, enrolled during active disease. Each CDR3 is given with its conserved first and last residue. D genes are given only for firm matches. Clone size is not always given. Where it is, it says once, few, many or a class for expanded clones.

>.|.|TRBJ1-6|TRBV5-6
CASSSGGPNSPLHF
TGTGCCAGCAGCTCTGGAGGGCCCAATTCACCCCTCCACTTT
>.|TRBD2|TRBJ2-7|TRBV10-3
CATITSGPSYEQYF
TGTGCCACGATCACTAGCGGGCCCTCCTACGAGCAGTACTTC
>.|.|TRBJ2-7|TRBV7-6
CASSSTAGGDYEQYF
TGTGCCAGCAGCTCGACGGCAGGAGGAGACTACGAGCAGTACTTC
>few|TRBD1|TRBJ1-2|TRBV18
CASSRRDRGDYGYTF
TGTGCCAGCTCACGCCGGGACAGGGGAGACTATGGCTACACCTTC
>.|TRBD2|TRBJ2-1|TRBV11-1
CASSLRLAGYNEQFF
TGTGCCAGCAGCCTCAGACTAGCGGGCTACAATGAGCAGTTCTTC
>.|TRBD1|TRBJ1-6|TRBV6-5
CASSNTGTADSPLHF
TGTGCCAGCTCTAACACCGGGACAGCCGATTCACCCCTCCACTTT
>.|.|TRBJ1-1|TRBV5-4
CASSLAGGRSTEAFF
TGTGCCAGCAGCTTGGCCGGGGGGCGGTCGACTGAAGCTTTCTTT
>.|TRBD1|TRBJ1-2|TRBV5-1
CASSPSPPGQDPNYGYTF
TGCGCCAGCAGCCCCTCGCCACCGGGACAGGATCCTAACTATGGCTACACCTTC
>.|.|TRBJ1-2|TRBV28
CASSLSSTGPNTF
TGTGCCAGCAGTTTGAGTTCCACAGGGCCTAACACCTTC
>.|.|TRBJ2-1|TRBV3-1/TRBV3-2
CASSQDPGSGLPQNEQFF
TGTGCCAGCAGCCAAGATCCGGGAAGTGGGCTGCCCCAAAATGAGCAGTTCTTC
>.|TRBD1|TRBJ1-4|TRBV19
CASSISRGRNEKLFF
TGTGCCAGTAGTATTAGCAGGGGGAGGAATGAAAAACTGTTTTTT
>.|.|TRBJ1-1|TRBV2
CATSGYTMNTEAFF
TGTGCCACATCGGGGTATACCATGAACACTGAAGCTTTCTTT
>.|TRBD1|TRBJ2-4|TRBV19
CASSINRWDRRNIQYF
TGTGCCAGTAGTATTAATCGGTGGGACAGAAGAAACATTCAGTACTTC
>.|.|TRBJ2-2|TRBV5-1
CASSVGRGAIRLNTGELFF
TGCGCCAGCAGCGTGGGTCGCGGGGCGATACGACTGAACACCGGGGAGCTGTTTTTT
>.|.|TRBJ1-4|TRBV5-1
CASSGGQPATNEKLFF
TGCGCCAGCAGCGGTGGACAGCCTGCAACTAATGAAAAACTGTTTTTT
>.|.|TRBJ1-6|TRBV6-6
CASSYRQGNSPLHF
TGTGCCAGCAGTTACCGGCAGGGAAATTCACCCCTCCACTTT
>many|.|TRBJ1-2|TRBV3-1/TRBV3-2
CASSQAANYGYTF
TGTGCCAGCAGCCAAGCTGCTAACTATGGCTACACCTTC
>.|.|TRBJ1-1|TRBV27
CASRVAGYTEAFF
TGTGCCAGCCGCGTAGCAGGGTATACTGAAGCTTTCTTT
>.|TRBD2|TRBJ2-7|TRBV30
CAWKGGGRLEDEQYF
TGTGCCTGGAAGGGCGGGGGGCGCCTAGAGGACGAGCAGTACTTC
>.|.|TRBJ2-7|TRBV28
CATDEGWSYEQYF
TGTGCCACCGACGAGGGCTGGTCCTACGAGCAGTACTTC
>.|TRBD1|TRBJ1-2|TRBV5-1
CASSLEAGGPGANYGYTF
TGCGCCAGCAGCTTGGAGGCAGGGGGCCCCGGAGCTAACTATGGCTACACCTTC
>few|.|TRBJ2-7|TRBV5-6
CASSLGGDTYEQYF
TGTGCCAGCAGCTTGGGAGGAGATACCTACGAGCAGTACTTC
>.|.|TRBJ1-2|TRBV6-5
CASTRPGGGYTF
TGTGCCAGCACCCGCCCGGGGGGGGGCTACACCTTC
>.|.|TRBJ1-1|TRBV6-5
CASSSGGATNTEAFF
TGTGCCAGCAGCTCGGGGGGGGCGACGAACACTGAAGCTTTCTTT
>.|.|TRBJ1-1|TRBV10-1
CASSENSLNTEAFF
TGCGCCAGCAGTGAAAACAGCCTGAACACTGAAGCTTTCTTT
>.|TRBD1|TRBJ1-2|TRBV20-1
CSASGTGVGGYTF
TGCAGTGCTAGTGGGACAGGGGTAGGCGGCTACACCTTC
>.|.|TRBJ2-2|TRBV19
CASSVSGLNTGELFF
TGTGCCAGTAGTGTTAGCGGACTGAACACCGGGGAGCTGTTTTTT